This T cell receptor beta chain came from a study of T cells in Graves' hyperthyroidism and ophthalmopathy. Study-level points and caveats: Researchers found most expanded thyroid clonotypes above 0.001 in blood as well. Progression to ophthalmopathy was predicted a median of approximately 6.4 months early.

RNA transcripts gave rise to amplified TCR beta CDR3 regions. First-round RT-PCR of the TCR CDR3 relied on the HTBI primer set. TCRdb re-derived calls from the multiplex PCR reads in MiXCR, one entry per CDR3 protein. Of 370,000 or so distinct CDR3 sequences in the sample, around 25% were seen once. Any patient presenting with uncontrolled infection, other autoimmune disease, pregnancy or lactation was left out. Trimming removed 1 base from V and 6 bases from J; junction bases left unmatched: 7. In germline, CDR1 is SGHVS, CDR2 FNYEAQ. The CDR3 contains 16 residues. This clonotype was detected many times. Antigen unknown.

The specimen was blood. This receptor was taken from a man in his fifties or sixties with Graves' hyperthyroidism. V and J are TRBV7-6 and TRBJ2-1; 9 bases line up with TRBD1. The CDR3 DNA reads as TGTGCCAGCAGCTTAGATGGGACAGGGTTAATCAATGAGCAGTTCTTC. This encodes CASSLDGTGLINEQFF.